The clone carrying this T cell receptor beta chain was counted only a few times. CDR1 and CDR2 from the germline V gene are SGHDT and YYEEEE. The CDR3 contains 14 residues. After removal of 4 bases from V and 3 bases from J, the junction contained 5 bases not matched to a gene. This entry comes from a study of cytomegalovirus exposure and HLA in healthy donors. PCR involved 60 Vbeta and 13 Jbeta primers. Profiling relied on immunoSEQ multiplex PCR, and the TCRdb table lists in-frame clones only, not all of them. In the table there are roughly 160,000 clones, over 60% of which are singletons. The sequenced sample consisted of PBMCs. This sequence joins TRBV5-6 and TRBJ1-2; 8 nucleotides match TRBD1. The source is a woman under 40 in good health and CMV-seronegative. In DNA, the CDR3 is TGTGCCAGCAGCAAACAGGGGGTTGACTATGGCTACACCTTC. It specifies CASSKQGVDYGYTF.